This T cell receptor (beta chain) was captured in a study of control samples from healthy donors and cancer patients. The repertoire was sequenced with immunoSEQ multiplex PCR; TCRdb's copy has only in-frame clones and lacks some. The data hold some 120,000 clones, with approximately 89% observed a single time. After removal of 4 bases from V and 4 bases from J, the junction contained 3 bases not matched to a gene. Germline assignment: CDR1 SGHRS and CDR2 YFSETQ. The CDR3 extends over 13 amino acids. V and J are TRBV5-1 and TRBJ1-2; 8 nucleotides match TRBD1. The sequenced material came from blood. The TCR sequence derives from a man in his sixties in good health. The chain's CDR3 is CASSLDRVYGYTF. DNA for the CDR3: TGCGCCAGCAGCCTGGACAGGGTCTATGGCTACACCTTC.